Reported below is one TCR beta chain. These data belong to a study of control samples from healthy donors and cancer patients. Libraries were prepared by immunoSEQ multiplex PCR; TCRdb keeps only in-frame clonotypes and omits some of them. The sample lists 150,000 to 200,000 clones; 90% were seen once. Sequenced input: blood. The receptor was isolated from a woman between 50 and 59 years old in good health.

CDR3 coding DNA: TGTGCCAGCAGCTTAGGCTTCCAGGGAGGCTACGAGCAGTACTTC. Translated, it gives CASSLGFQGGYEQYF. V gene TRBV7-6 combines with J gene TRBJ2-7, with D perhaps TRBD2 (6 bases). V lost 1 base, J lost 3 bases, and 13 bases lay in between. The germline CDR1 and CDR2 sequences are SGHVS and FNYEAQ. This CDR3 comprises 15 residues. Full variable domain (outside the CDR3, taken from reference TRBV7-6 and TRBJ2-7): GAGVSQSPRYKVTKRGQDVALRCDPISGHVSLYWYRQALGQGPEFLTYFNYEAQQDKSGLPNDRFSAERPEGSISTLTIQRTEQRDSAMYRCASSLGFQGGYEQYFGPGTRLTVT.